This paragraph reports one T cell receptor (beta chain). Its antigen is undetermined. At the Johns Hopkins FTIC core, DNA taken from cultured CD4+ T cells was sequenced by way of the Oncomine TCR Beta short-read assay. Once CD4+ T cells had been cultured, genomic DNA was extracted from them. TCRdb processed the PCR reads anew with MiXCR; each CDR3 protein has one entry. The sample shows more than 15,000 distinct CDR3 sequences, around 45% of them seen only once. Described treatment: roughly 11-day PBMC culture with coronavirus spike peptide pools or control peptides (ViraFEST assay). This sample is part of a study of vaccination and CD4 T cells after COVID-19. The source material was CD4+ T cells from blood, cultured in vitro, sampled before SARS-CoV-2 vaccination. This TCR was sampled from a human donor who had recovered from COVID-19.

CDR3 DNA sequence: TGTGCCAGCAGCTCCAACAGGTTCCCTAGGGGCTACACCTTC. Protein sequence: CASSSNRFPRGYTF. The V gene is TRBV7-9, the J gene TRBJ1-2, with D possibly matching TRBD1 (5 bases). In germline, CDR1 is SEHNR, CDR2 FQNEAQ (reference sequence). CDR3 length equals 14 residues. V was shortened by 4 bases and J by 8 bases, with 17 bases between the two germline ends.